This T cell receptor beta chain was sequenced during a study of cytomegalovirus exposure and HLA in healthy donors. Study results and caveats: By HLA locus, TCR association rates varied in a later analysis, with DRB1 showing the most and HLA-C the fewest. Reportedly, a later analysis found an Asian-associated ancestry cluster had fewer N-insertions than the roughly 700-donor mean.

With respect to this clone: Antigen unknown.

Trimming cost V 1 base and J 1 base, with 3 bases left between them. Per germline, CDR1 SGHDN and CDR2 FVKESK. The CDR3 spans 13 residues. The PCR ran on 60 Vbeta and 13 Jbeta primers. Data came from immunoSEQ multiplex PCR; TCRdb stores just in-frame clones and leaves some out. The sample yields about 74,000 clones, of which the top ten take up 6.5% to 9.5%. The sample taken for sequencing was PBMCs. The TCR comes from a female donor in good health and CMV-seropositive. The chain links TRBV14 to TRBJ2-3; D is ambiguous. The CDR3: CASSQGGTDTQYF. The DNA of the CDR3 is TGTGCCAGCAGCCAAGGCGGCACAGATACGCAGTATTTT. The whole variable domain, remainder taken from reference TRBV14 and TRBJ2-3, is EAGVTQFPSHSVIEKGQTVTLRCDPISGHDNLYWYRRVMGKEIKFLLHFVKESKQDESGMPNNRFLAERTGGTYSTLKVQPAELEDSGVYFCASSQGGTDTQYFGPGTRLTVL.